The 21 T cell receptor beta chains below were found in one sample sequenced in a study of blood T cell repertoires in COVID-19. The repertoire was sequenced with immunoSEQ multiplex PCR; TCRdb's copy has only in-frame clones and lacks some. The profile covers about 200,000 clones, with about 80% appearing a single time and about 7.2% taken by the ten largest. Material for sequencing was peripheral blood. The source of these receptors is a man in his fifties or sixties with acute or convalescent COVID-19.

The V gene is TRBV12-5, the J gene TRBJ1-5; D possibly corresponds to TRBD1 (5 bases). This CDR3 comprises 18 residues. CDR1 is LGHNT, CDR2 FRNRAP, per germline. Trimming stripped 0 bases from V and 0 bases from J, with 15 bases between. CDR3 coding DNA: TGTGCTAGTGGTTTGGTACAGTTGGAGGGGTATAGCAATCAGCCCCAGCATTTT. Encoded protein: CASGLVQLEGYSNQPQHF.

The chain couples TRBV6-5 to TRBJ1-5; 7 bases agree with TRBD1. J was trimmed by 7 bases and V by 6 bases; bases with no gene match: 6. There are 13 residues in the CDR3. Germline CDR1 MNHEY, CDR2 SVGAGI. This chain's CDR3 is CASRSGGRQPQHF. CDR3 bases: TGTGCCAGCAGGTCAGGGGGGAGGCAGCCCCAGCATTTT.

This clone ranks as medium-sized. The sample holds other DNA sequences that translate to the same CDR3. The chain has TRBV6-1 and TRBJ1-3; D not resolved. The CDR3 consists of 15 residues. Germline V lookup: CDR1 MNHNS, CDR2 SASEGT. Trimming stripped 2 bases from V and 0 bases from J, with 8 bases between. The CDR3 reads CASSESPSSGNTIYF. CDR3 sequence (DNA): TGTGCCAGCAGTGAATCACCGAGCTCTGGAAACACCATATATTTT.

The genes are TRBV7-3 and TRBJ2-1; 12 bases match TRBD2. The CDR3 totals 15 residues. V lost 6 bases, J lost 6 bases, and 6 bases stayed unmatched. Germline V gene data show CDR1 as SGHTA and CDR2 as FQGTGA. CDR3 amino acids: CASRLAGGPGNEQFF. The CDR3 nucleotides read TGTGCCAGCAGGCTAGCGGGAGGGCCTGGCAATGAGCAGTTCTTC. Together with reference TRBV7-3 and TRBJ2-1, the CDR3 gives the full variable domain: GAGVSQTPSNKVTEKGKYVELRCDPISGHTALYWYRQSLGQGPEFLIYFQGTGAADDSGLPNDRFFAVRPEGSVSTLKIQRTERGDSAVYLCASRLAGGPGNEQFFGPGTRLTVL.

The rearrangement uses TRBV5-5 and TRBJ1-4; D perhaps matches TRBD1 (5 bases). The CDR3 has 16 residues. The germline gives CDR1 SGHKS, CDR2 YYEKEE (reference sequence). Trimming stripped 4 bases from V and 5 bases from J, with 18 bases between. In DNA, the CDR3 is TGTGCCAGCAGCCCCGGGGGTGGTGTATTAAATGAAAAACTGTTTTTT. This translates into CASSPGGGVLNEKLFF.

This rearrangement joins TRBV19 to TRBJ1-4; TRBD1 is a possible D gene (5 bases). This CDR3 has 14 residues. Germline V CDR1 and CDR2: LNHDA, SQIVND (reference sequence). With 3 bases removed from V and 6 bases from J, the gap between germline ends came to 11 bases. The CDR3 DNA sequence: TGTGCCAGTAGTATCTGGGGCCGGGATGAAAAACTGTTTTTT. The encoded protein is CASSIWGRDEKLFF.

This chain joins TRBV19 and TRBJ2-7; D is possibly TRBD1 (6 bases). The CDR3 loop spans 15 amino acids. Germline V gene sequence: CDR1 LNHDA, CDR2 SQIVND (reference sequence). Trimming removed 4 bases at V and 3 bases at J, with 16 bases between. DNA of the CDR3: TGTGCCAGTAGTACCCCAGGGGAATCTAGCTACGAGCAGTACTTC. This codes for CASSTPGESSYEQYF.

The rearrangement uses TRBV5-4 and TRBJ1-1; D remains ambiguous. This CDR3 is 16 amino acids long. Germline CDR1 reads SGHNT; CDR2 reads YYREEE (reference sequence). Deletions cut 2 bases from V and 0 bases from J, with 14 bases between. The CDR3 spells CASSFDIFRMNTEAFF. The CDR3 DNA sequence: TGTGCCAGCAGCTTCGACATCTTCCGAATGAACACTGAAGCTTTCTTT. The whole variable domain, remainder taken from reference TRBV5-4 and TRBJ1-1, is ETGVTQSPTHLIKTRGQQVTLRCSSQSGHNTVSWYQQALGQGPQFIFQYYREEENGRGNFPPRFSGLQFPNYSSELNVNALELDDSALYLCASSFDIFRMNTEAFFGQGTRLTVV.

The chain links TRBV7-8 to TRBJ1-5; D unresolved. The CDR3 has 14 amino acids. V was shortened by 1 base and J by 6 bases, with 10 bases between the two germline ends. The germline CDR1 and CDR2 sequences are SGHVS and FQNEAQ. The CDR3 nucleotides are TGTGCCAGCAGCTTAGGTGGATCAGGTCAGCCCCAGCATTTT. Residues: CASSLGGSGQPQHF.

The rearrangement uses TRBV25-1 and TRBJ1-2, with a weak D call TRBD1 (6 bases). Deletions cut 5 bases from V and 3 bases from J, with 13 bases between. Germline values: CDR1 MGHDK, CDR2 SYGVNS. The CDR3 sequence is 14 residues long. Here the CDR3 reads CASSQQGRYYGYTF. Here the CDR3 DNA reads TGTGCCAGCAGTCAACAGGGACGCTACTATGGCTACACCTTC.

This chain joins TRBV7-9 and TRBJ2-1, with TRBD1 identical over 11 bases. V gave up 6 bases and J gave up 6 bases; unmatched junction bases: 16. This CDR3 region has 18 residues. Germline V gene sequence: CDR1 SEHNR, CDR2 FQNEAQ (reference sequence). For the CDR3, the DNA is TGTGCCAGCAGAGGAGGGACAGGGGGTAGCCTTAGGATCAATGAGCAGTTCTTC. Its protein product is CASRGGTGGSLRINEQFF.

V and J are TRBV28 and TRBJ1-1; D is possibly TRBD1 (6 bases). This CDR3 contains 13 residues. V was pared by 6 bases and J by 4 bases, with 12 bases between. Germline CDR1 is MDHEN and CDR2 is SYDVKM. In DNA form, the CDR3 reads TGTGCCAGCAGCCCAGGACAGAGCACTGAAGCTTTCTTT. Its protein is CASSPGQSTEAFF.

Only a few counts were recorded for this clone. V and J are TRBV12-3 or TRBV12-4 and TRBJ1-1; D possibly corresponds to TRBD1 (5 bases). V dropped 3 bases and J dropped 6 bases, with 11 bases sitting between them. This CDR3 has 13 residues. The DNA of the CDR3 is TGTGCCAGCAGTTTTATTCGGGGGGCTGAAGCTTTCTTT. Translated: CASSFIRGAEAFF.

V usage is TRBV9 and J usage is TRBJ2-1; 8 bases align to TRBD2. Germline assignment: CDR1 SGDLS and CDR2 YYNGEE. The CDR3 length is 15 residues. Losses at the gene ends were 3 bases for V and 4 bases for J; bases not matched to a gene: 6. The CDR3 region has the DNA TGTGCCAGCAGCGCCACGGGGGGGCCTTACAATGAGCAGTTCTTC. Translated, it gives CASSATGGPYNEQFF. The variable domain in full, with the rest retrieved from reference TRBV9 and TRBJ2-1, is DSGVTQTPKHLITATGQRVTLRCSPRSGDLSVYWYQQSLDQGLQFLIQYYNGEERAKGNILERFSAQQFPDLHSELNLSSLELGDSALYFCASSATGGPYNEQFFGPGTRLTVL.

J is TRBJ2-1 and V is TRBV2; 8 nucleotides line up with TRBD2. V lost 3 bases, J lost 3 bases, and 4 bases stayed unmatched. CDR3 length equals 15 residues. The germline gives CDR1 SNHLY, CDR2 FYNNEI. CDR3 bases: TGTGCCAGCAGTGACGGGGCGGGGGGCTACAATGAGCAGTTCTTC. As protein: CASSDGAGGYNEQFF.

This clone was detected only once. The chain links TRBV9 to TRBJ2-7, with 7 bases matching TRBD2. The CDR3 is made up of 14 amino acids. The junction had 2 bases not matched to a gene; V was cut back by 0 bases and J by 2 bases. Germline V CDR1 and CDR2: SGDLS, YYNGEE. CDR3 sequence reads: CASSVGGLAYEQYF. In DNA form, the CDR3 reads TGTGCCAGCAGCGTAGGAGGACTAGCCTACGAGCAGTACTTC.

For the CDR3, the DNA is TGTGCCAGCAGCCCTCATTATTTGACAGGTATCTACGAGCAGTACTTC. As protein: CASSPHYLTGIYEQYF. The rearrangement uses TRBV12-1 and TRBJ2-7; TRBD1 reflects the table's D call only, with no check against the DNA. TRBV12-1 is a pseudogene segment. This CDR3 spans 16 amino acids.

This clone was picked up a small number of times. The V call is TRBV7-9, the J call TRBJ1-2; 10 nucleotides agree with TRBD1. Germline V CDR1 and CDR2: SEHNR, FQNEAQ (reference sequence). The CDR3 has 14 amino acids. Trimming removed 4 bases from V and 4 bases from J; junction bases left unmatched: 3. CDR3 DNA: TGTGCCAGCAGCTCTCGACAGGGGGCCTATGGCTACACCTTC. The encoded protein is CASSSRQGAYGYTF.

This clone was seen ten or more times. The chain recombines TRBV5-5 with TRBJ1-5; TRBD1 might be the D (5 bases). Germline loops: CDR1 SGHKS, CDR2 YYEKEE (reference sequence). CDR3 length: 14 residues. V was cut by 2 bases and J by 9 bases, with 15 bases left in between. CDR3 sequence reads: CASSFRVHGRPQHF. As DNA, the CDR3 is TGTGCCAGCAGCTTCAGGGTCCACGGGCGGCCCCAGCATTTT.

V and J are TRBV9 and TRBJ2-1; TRBD2 is a possible D gene (5 bases). This CDR3 is built from 14 residues. The V gene lost 0 bases and the J gene lost 6 bases, with 10 bases spanning the gap. Germline CDR1 is SGDLS and CDR2 is YYNGEE. The CDR3 here is CASSVVDGINEQFF. CDR3 sequence (DNA): TGTGCCAGCAGCGTAGTAGACGGGATCAATGAGCAGTTCTTC.

This clone was found a few times. This chain connects TRBV11-1 to TRBJ2-1; 10 bases are a match to TRBD2. Per germline, CDR1 SGHAT and CDR2 FQDESV (reference sequence). The V gene end was trimmed by 5 bases and the J gene end by 3 bases; junction bases not matched to a gene: 7. CDR3 length equals 16 residues. CDR3 sequence reads: CASSLKRGGFYNEQFF. Written as DNA, the CDR3 is TGTGCCAGCAGCCTAAAGCGGGGGGGCTTCTACAATGAGCAGTTCTTC.